The following is a T cell receptor beta chain sequence with its context. This CDR3 has 18 residues. V lost 4 bases and J lost 5; bases outside the gene matches: 14. The germline V gene has CDR1 KGHSY and CDR2 FQNENV. This was a survey-level run. Per the original data handling: A productive frequency of 2.59 x 10-5 was the lowest detectable. Profiled with immunoSEQ multiplex PCR; TCRdb holds only in-frame clones, not every one. The V and J calls and clone size were taken over from that table, and D and trimming were inferred from the DNA. The repertoire has about 34,000 clones, approximately 89% of them found once; the top ten carry 0.75% to 1%. This sample was taken from a study of STAT5B mutations in CD4+ large granular lymphocyte leukemia.

The sequencing sample was made of CD4+ T cells from blood buffy coats. The chain recombines TRBV16 with TRBJ1-5; 10 nucleotides agree with TRBD1. The clonotype originates from a human donor in good health. The CDR3 coding sequence is TGTGCCAGCAGCCTGATGGTGGACAGGGGGAAAGCCTATCAGCCCCAGCATTTT. The encoded protein is CASSLMVDRGKAYQPQHF.